This T cell receptor beta chain was captured by sequencing in a study of blood T cell repertoires in COVID-19. This CDR3 has 16 residues. Germline CDR1 and CDR2: SGHKS and YYEKEE (reference sequence). V lost 2 bases and J 1 base, leaving 13 bases between the germline ends. Only in-frame clones appear in the TCRdb table, and some are missing; sequencing was by immunoSEQ multiplex PCR. The sample has 100,000 to 140,000 clones, about 91% seen once. This clone was seen only once. The receptor comes from a man between 45 and 60 years old with active or convalescent COVID-19. The sample was peripheral blood. The V gene is TRBV5-5, the J gene TRBJ1-5; the D gene is possibly TRBD1 (5 bases). The CDR3 region has the DNA TGTGCCAGCAGCTTTACGGGGGGAGGCAGCAATCAGCCCCAGCATTTT. It encodes CASSFTGGGSNQPQHF.